The 31 T cell receptor beta chains in this list originate from one sample, sequenced in a study of cytomegalovirus exposure and HLA in healthy donors. PCR amplification relied on 60 Vbeta primers (plus 13 Jbeta primers). Sequenced by immunoSEQ multiplex PCR; TCRdb stores in-frame clones only, minus some. The sample has about 170,000 clones; over 80% are singletons. Sequencing was done on a sample of PBMCs. The receptors here all came from a male donor in good health and CMV-seronegative.

Concerning this clone itself: An end of the junction does not agree with germline; a read error may underlie this. The chain is built from TRBV7-8 and TRBJ2-1; D is perhaps TRBD2 (6 bases). The CDR3 is 14 residues long. The V gene's germline CDR1 is SGHVS and CDR2 FQNEAQ. The CDR3 is CAIVGGRSSNEQFF. As DNA, the CDR3 is TGTGCTATCGTCGGGGGACGGTCCTCCAATGAGCAGTTCTTC.

In the case of this clone: Relative to the germline gene, one junction end is altered; a read error may explain this. V usage is TRBV7-7 and J usage is TRBJ2-7; 7 bases agree with TRBD1. Germline V gene data show CDR1 as SSHAT and CDR2 as FNYEAQ (reference sequence). The CDR3 sequence is 14 residues long. In nucleotides, the CDR3 is TGTGCTAGCAGCTCGAGGGACAGTCCCTACGAGCAGTACTTC. It is translated as CASSSRDSPYEQYF.

V gene TRBV2 combines with J gene TRBJ1-5; the D gene is possibly TRBD1 (6 bases). Trimming left V 5 bases short and J 5 bases short, with 13 bases between. The CDR3 contains 14 residues. Germline V CDR1 and CDR2: SNHLY, FYNNEI. CDR3 DNA: TGTGCCAGCAGTCCTCAGGGGACCCATCAGCCCCAGCATTTT. Translated, it gives CASSPQGTHQPQHF.

The rearrangement joins TRBV5-1 to TRBJ1-2; D may be TRBD1 (6 bases). From germline, CDR1 is SGHRS and CDR2 YFSETQ. The CDR3 has 14 amino acids. V dropped 3 bases and J dropped 5 bases, with 14 bases sitting between them. The CDR3 DNA is TGCGCCAGCAGCTATGACAGGACCCCGTATGGCTACACCTTC. Encoded protein: CASSYDRTPYGYTF.

The CDR3 coding sequence is TGCGCCAGCAGCTTACAGGGAAATGACTACGAGCAGTACTTC. Protein: CASSLQGNDYEQYF. The chain joins TRBV5-1 to TRBJ2-5, with a tentative D call TRBD1 (6 bases). The J call could be wrong; TRBJ2-7 is a better fit for the DNA end. CDR1 and CDR2 (germline): SGHRS, YFSETQ. This CDR3 has 14 residues.

For the CDR3, the DNA is TGTGCCAGCAGCTTATTGTCTTACACTGAAGCTTTCTTT. This codes for CASSLLSYTEAFF. The rearrangement joins TRBV7-9 to TRBJ1-1; no reliable D call. Trimming took off 2 bases at V and 3 bases at J, with 7 bases between the two ends. The CDR3 loop spans 13 amino acids. Germline loops: CDR1 SEHNR, CDR2 FQNEAQ (reference sequence).

The chain is built from TRBV9 and TRBJ1-1; tentatively, D is TRBD1 (5 bases). Germline-derived CDR1 and CDR2 are SGDLS and YYNGEE. V was clipped by 0 bases and J by 2 bases, with 11 bases between them. CDR3 size: 15 residues. The CDR3 bases are TGTGCCAGCAGCGTAGGCGGGACCGCCAACACTGAAGCTTTCTTT. This codes for CASSVGGTANTEAFF.

The chain joins TRBV18 to TRBJ1-5; D gene unclear. Trimming cost V 6 bases and J 5 bases, with 11 bases left between them. In germline, CDR1 is KGHSH, CDR2 LQKENI. The length of the CDR3 is 13 residues. The CDR3 protein is CASSIDRDQPQHF. The CDR3 bases are TGTGCCAGCTCTATCGACCGGGATCAGCCCCAGCATTTT.

This clone occurred a few times. This chain joins TRBV27 and TRBJ1-1, with 7 bases identical to TRBD1. This CDR3 is built from 13 residues. Germline loops: CDR1 MNHEY, CDR2 SMNVEV (reference sequence). The V gene end was trimmed by 7 bases and the J gene end by 1 base; junction bases not matched to a gene: 3. CDR3 sequence (DNA): TGTGCCAGCACGACAGGGACGAACACTGAAGCTTTCTTT. Translating gives CASTTGTNTEAFF.

V and J are TRBV5-1 and TRBJ2-5; 9 nucleotides align to TRBD2. In germline, CDR1 is SGHRS, CDR2 YFSETQ. The V and J ends lost 0 bases and 1 base, in that order; junction bases with no gene match: 4. This CDR3 is built from 16 residues. DNA for the CDR3: TGCGCCAGCAGCTTGGGGCCAGCGGGGGGCCAAGAGACCCAGTACTTC. Protein product: CASSLGPAGGQETQYF.

The V call is TRBV19, the J call TRBJ2-2; the match to TRBD1 covers 8 bases. V was clipped by 7 bases and J by 5 bases; unmatched bases: 6. This CDR3 has 14 residues. Germline V gene sequence: CDR1 LNHDA, CDR2 SQIVND (reference sequence). The CDR3 here is CASKTQGVTGELFF. The CDR3 DNA follows: TGTGCCAGTAAGACACAGGGGGTGACCGGGGAGCTGTTTTTT.

This chain uses TRBV18 with TRBJ1-5; the match to TRBD1 covers 8 bases. There are 14 residues in the CDR3. V lost 3 bases to trimming and J lost 7 bases; unmatched junction nucleotides: 5. From germline, CDR1 is KGHSH and CDR2 LQKENI. The CDR3 protein is CASSPTGGGQPQHF. In DNA form, the CDR3 reads TGTGCCAGCTCACCCACAGGGGGGGGACAGCCCCAGCATTTT.

CDR3 residues: CASSAGTPGEKLFF. The CDR3 nucleotides are TGTGCCAGTAGTGCCGGGACTCCGGGGGAGAAACTGTTTTTT. The V gene is TRBV19, the J gene TRBJ1-4; D perhaps matches TRBD1 (5 bases). Germline CDR1 is LNHDA and CDR2 is SQIVND (reference sequence). This CDR3 contains 14 residues. The ends were cut back, 5 bases at V and 11 bases at J, with 18 bases in the middle.

The chain joins TRBV4-2 to TRBJ2-4, with TRBD1 matching 9 bases. This CDR3 spans 14 amino acids. The ends lost 3 bases at V and 7 bases at J; junction bases unmatched: 4. CDR1 and CDR2 (germline): LGHNA, YNFKEQ. The DNA for the CDR3 is TGTGCCAGCAGCCACCGGGACAGGGAGAACATTCAGTACTTC. Its protein is CASSHRDRENIQYF.

The V call is TRBV27, the J call TRBJ2-7, with TRBD2 as a possible D gene (6 bases). The CDR3 covers 15 residues. With 3 bases removed from V and 2 bases from J, the gap between germline ends came to 14 bases. CDR1 and CDR2 (germline): MNHEY, SMNVEV (reference sequence). The CDR3 spells CASSFAGTETYEQYF. The CDR3 nucleotides read TGTGCCAGCAGTTTCGCCGGGACTGAAACCTACGAGCAGTACTTC.

This chain connects TRBV5-1 to TRBJ1-1, with a tentative D call TRBD1 (6 bases). The CDR3 totals 14 residues. V was pared by 7 bases and J by 1 base, with 14 bases between. Per germline, CDR1 SGHRS and CDR2 YFSETQ. In DNA form, the CDR3 reads TGCGCCAGCGGACGGGGGGCAACGAACACTGAAGCTTTCTTT. Amino acids: CASGRGATNTEAFF.

The chain recombines TRBV29-1 with TRBJ2-5; the match to TRBD1 covers 7 bases. The CDR3 loop spans 12 amino acids. Losses at the gene ends were 3 bases for V and 2 bases for J; bases not matched to a gene: 0. Germline V gene sequence: CDR1 SQVTM, CDR2 ANQGSEA. The CDR3 is CSVDRGQETQYF. The CDR3 DNA is TGCAGCGTTGACAGGGGGCAAGAGACCCAGTACTTC.

The rearrangement joins TRBV10-1 to TRBJ2-3, with a possible D match to TRBD2 (5 bases). This CDR3 has 16 amino acids. Germline CDR1 is WNHNN and CDR2 is SYGVQD (reference sequence). V dropped 5 bases and J dropped 1 base, with 16 bases sitting between them. The CDR3 DNA reads as TGCGCCAGCAGTCCTATCGGGGAAGAGGGCACAGATACGCAGTATTTT. This encodes CASSPIGEEGTDTQYF.

V and J are TRBV10-3 and TRBJ1-1; D ambiguous. The CDR3 length is 11 residues. Germline CDR1 reads ENHRY; CDR2 reads SYGVKD. Trimming shortened V by 8 bases and J by 7 bases, and 11 bases separated the two germline ends. This CDR3 reads CAIGRVHEAFF. In DNA form, the CDR3 reads TGTGCCATCGGTCGCGTCCATGAAGCTTTCTTT.

V is TRBV6-4 and J is TRBJ2-1, with TRBD2 identical over 12 bases. V was pared by 5 bases and J by 7 bases, with 6 bases of the junction left unmatched. Per the germline V gene, CDR1 is MRHNA and CDR2 is SNTAGT. CDR3 length equals 15 residues. For the CDR3, the DNA is TGTGCCAGCAGTCCTAGCGGGGGGGCTAGTAATGAGCAGTTCTTC. Its translation: CASSPSGGASNEQFF.

V gene TRBV5-1 combines with J gene TRBJ2-3, with D uncertain. There are 14 residues in the CDR3. Trimming cost V 3 bases and J 3 bases, with 11 bases left between them. Looked up from germline, CDR1 is SGHRS and CDR2 is YFSETQ. The CDR3 coding sequence is TGCGCCAGCAGCTCGGCCCAGGCAACAGATACGCAGTATTTT. It translates to CASSSAQATDTQYF.

The chain employs TRBV27 and TRBJ2-5, with 7 positions matching TRBD1. Germline-derived CDR1 and CDR2 are MNHEY and SMNVEV (reference sequence). The V gene end was trimmed by 6 bases and the J gene end by 5 bases; junction bases not matched to a gene: 9. The CDR3 length is 14 residues. CDR3 amino acids: CASSPGQAGETQYF. CDR3 sequence (DNA): TGTGCCAGCAGCCCAGGACAGGCCGGGGAGACCCAGTACTTC.

V gene TRBV5-1 combines with J gene TRBJ2-5; a possible D gene is TRBD2 (5 bases). V was pared by 4 bases and J by 3 bases, with 13 bases between. Germline CDR1 SGHRS, CDR2 YFSETQ. The CDR3 runs 14 residues. The CDR3: CASSEGVGEETQYF. The CDR3 DNA reads as TGCGCCAGCAGCGAGGGTGTAGGAGAAGAGACCCAGTACTTC.

This clone showed up just once. The chain recombines TRBV11-2 with TRBJ2-1; D uncertain. Germline V gives CDR1 SGHAT, CDR2 FQNNGV. CDR3 length: 15 amino acids. V lost 4 bases and J lost 3, with 13 bases in between. This CDR3 is CASSSRLGDYNEQFF. DNA of the CDR3: TGTGCCAGCAGCTCCCGGCTAGGCGACTACAATGAGCAGTTCTTC. Supplemented by reference TRBV11-2 and TRBJ2-1, the full variable domain reads EAGVAQSPRYKIIEKRQSVAFWCNPISGHATLYWYQQILGQGPKLLIQFQNNGVVDDSQLPKDRFSAERLKGVDSTLKIQPAKLEDSAVYLCASSSRLGDYNEQFFGPGTRLTVL.

Only one count was recorded for this clone. This chain links TRBV5-8 with TRBJ1-1; no clear D gene. Germline CDR1 SGHTS, CDR2 YDEGEE. Trimming removed 1 base from V and 8 bases from J, with 15 bases in between. The CDR3 runs to 14 residues. The CDR3 region has the DNA TGTGCCAGCAGCTTGTTTTCGGGTACGGAAGAAGCTTTCTTT. It specifies CASSLFSGTEEAFF.

The rearrangement links TRBV21-1 to TRBJ2-4; TRBD1 was called by the table and not checked on the DNA. TRBV21-1 is labeled a pseudogene. The CDR3 is made up of 16 amino acids. This CDR3 reads CASSKDVYKAKNSQYF. Written as DNA, the CDR3 is TGTGCCAGCAGCAAAGATGTATATAAGGCCAAAAACAGTCAGTACTTC.

The gene calls are TRBV5-4 and TRBJ2-5; tentative D call: TRBD2 (6 bases). Germline assignment: CDR1 SGHNT and CDR2 YYREEE (reference sequence). The CDR3 contains 13 residues. V dropped 2 bases and J dropped 5 bases, with 10 bases sitting between them. Here the CDR3 reads CASSLGSGETQYF. For the CDR3, the DNA is TGTGCCAGCAGCTTAGGGAGCGGGGAGACCCAGTACTTC.

V and J are TRBV5-6 and TRBJ2-1; D is undetermined. CDR1 is SGHDT and CDR2 is YYEEEE in the germline V gene. The CDR3 runs to 16 residues. V was trimmed by 4 bases and J by 0 bases, leaving 14 bases between them. The CDR3 loop reads CASSGSALSSYNEQFF. The CDR3 nucleotides read TGTGCCAGCAGCGGTTCTGCGCTTAGCTCCTACAATGAGCAGTTCTTC.

CDR3 in DNA: TGCAGCGCCGAGGGGGCCACGAACACTGAAGCTTTCTTT. Translating gives CSAEGATNTEAFF. V usage is TRBV29-1 and J usage is TRBJ1-1, with 7 bases fitting TRBD1. CDR3 length: 13 amino acids. The J segment lost 1 base and the V segment lost 7 bases, leaving 6 bases of the junction unmatched. CDR1 SQVTM and CDR2 ANQGSEA come from the germline V gene.

The chain couples TRBV7-2 to TRBJ1-5; 7 bases align to TRBD1. The trim removed 8 bases at V and 3 bases at J, leaving 10 bases unmatched. The CDR3 runs to 15 residues. CDR1 is SGHTA and CDR2 is FQGNSA in the germline V gene. CDR3 DNA: TGTGCCAGCGTCCCTAACCAGGGGGTCAATCAGCCCCAGCATTTT. Amino acid sequence: CASVPNQGVNQPQHF.

In its sample, this clone was seen a few times. The chain combines TRBV2 with TRBJ1-1; D not resolved. The length of the CDR3 is 13 residues. Trimming removed 4 bases from V and 4 bases from J, with 10 bases in between. The germline V gene encodes CDR1 SNHLY and CDR2 FYNNEI. CDR3 in amino acids: CASSVEGSTEAFF. The CDR3 nucleotides read TGTGCCAGCAGTGTCGAGGGTAGCACTGAAGCTTTCTTT.